The clone carrying this T cell receptor beta chain was seen a few times. Its target is not known. The sample belongs to a study of cytomegalovirus exposure and HLA in healthy donors. Whole-study context: Ancestry clustering placed 81% of about 400 genotyped donors in the Caucasian-associated cluster. Findings and caveats of the study: Apparent HLA restriction characterized most CMV-associated TCR beta chains in a later analysis. Presence/absence analyses assumed roughly uniform sequencing depth across donors.

Researchers ran the PCR with 60 Vbeta and 13 Jbeta primers. Measured with immunoSEQ multiplex PCR; TCRdb has only the in-frame clones, and not every one. The sample records some 96,000 clones, 76% being singletons. The germline gives CDR1 LNHDA, CDR2 SQIVND (reference sequence). The V segment lost 3 bases and the J segment 5 bases; nucleotides outside the gene matches: 4. The CDR3 totals 14 residues. Specimen: PBMCs. The sequence derives from an older woman in good health and CMV-seropositive. The chain links TRBV19 to TRBJ1-2; 9 positions match TRBD1. The CDR3 here is CASSMGQGGYGYTF. The CDR3 nucleotides read TGTGCCAGTAGTATGGGACAGGGCGGGTATGGCTACACCTTC.